This T cell receptor (beta chain) was recorded in a study of blood T cell repertoires in COVID-19. Data came from immunoSEQ multiplex PCR; TCRdb stores just in-frame clones and leaves some out. The sample lists some 300,000 clones, under 90% occurring once. J gave up 5 bases and V 10 bases, and 12 bases lay outside the gene matches. The CDR3 is made up of 14 amino acids. CDR1 is SNHLY and CDR2 is FYNNEI in the germline V gene. The specimen sequenced was PBMCs or T cells enriched from blood (not recorded which). The receptor was isolated from a man aged 30 to 45 who had recovered from COVID-19. The rearrangement links TRBV2 to TRBJ2-5; 8 nucleotides line up with TRBD1. The CDR3 DNA follows: TGTGCCACCCCAGGATGGCAGGGGGCTGAGACCCAGTACTTC. This sequence encodes CATPGWQGAETQYF.